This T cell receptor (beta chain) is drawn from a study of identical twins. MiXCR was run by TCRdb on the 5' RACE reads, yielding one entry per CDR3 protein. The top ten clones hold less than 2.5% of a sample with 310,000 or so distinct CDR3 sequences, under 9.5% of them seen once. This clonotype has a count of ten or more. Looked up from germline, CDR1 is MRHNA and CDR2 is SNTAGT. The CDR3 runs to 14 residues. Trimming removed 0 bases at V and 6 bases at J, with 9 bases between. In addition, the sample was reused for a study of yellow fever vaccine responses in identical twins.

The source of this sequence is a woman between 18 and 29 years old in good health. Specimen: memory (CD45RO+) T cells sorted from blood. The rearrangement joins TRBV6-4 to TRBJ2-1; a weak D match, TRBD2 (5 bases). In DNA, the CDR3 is TGTGCCAGCAGTGACTCGAAAGAGGGCAATGAGCAGTTCTTC. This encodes CASSDSKEGNEQFF.